The 5 T cell receptor beta chains below come from one sample, sequenced in a study of T cell responses to AZD1222 COVID-19 vaccine. Method: immunoSEQ multiplex PCR; TCRdb's copy keeps in-frame clones and lacks some. The sample has approximately 89,000 clones; roughly 90% are singletons. The source was peripheral blood, collected on day 0 of AZD1222 vaccination. These receptors originate from an adult in good health.

V is TRBV30 and J is TRBJ1-4, with D uncertain. The length of the CDR3 is 12 residues. CDR1 GTSNPN and CDR2 SVGIG come from the germline V gene (reference sequence). The V and J ends lost 0 bases and 15 bases respectively, with 14 bases between them. CDR3 protein: CAWSVRAPRVFF. CDR3 in DNA: TGTGCCTGGAGTGTACGAGCGCCGAGGGTGTTTTTT.

The V call is TRBV9, the J call TRBJ2-3; 8 bases agree with TRBD2. V was clipped by 2 bases and J by 1 base; unmatched bases: 9. The germline V gene encodes CDR1 SGDLS and CDR2 YYNGEE. The CDR3 spans 17 residues. The CDR3 region has the DNA TGTGCCAGCAGCGTCGGGGCGGGGGGCCCTGGCACAGATACGCAGTATTTT. Protein: CASSVGAGGPGTDTQYF. Based on the CDR3 plus reference TRBV9 and TRBJ2-3, the full variable domain is DSGVTQTPKHLITATGQRVTLRCSPRSGDLSVYWYQQSLDQGLQFLIQYYNGEERAKGNILERFSAQQFPDLHSELNLSSLELGDSALYFCASSVGAGGPGTDTQYFGPGTRLTVL.

The chain uses TRBV5-8 and TRBJ1-6, with D perhaps matching TRBD1 (6 bases). The CDR3 runs 15 residues. The V end was cut by 4 bases, the J end by 6 bases, with 14 bases between. Per the germline V gene, CDR1 is SGHTS and CDR2 is YDEGEE. The CDR3 region has the DNA TGTGCCAGCAGCGCCGGGACACTATTTAATTCACCCCTCCACTTT. Its translation is CASSAGTLFNSPLHF.

The chain uses TRBV4-1 and TRBJ1-5; D not certain. Trimming removed 3 bases at V and 6 bases at J, with 9 bases between. The germline V gene has CDR1 MGHRA and CDR2 YSYEKL. This CDR3 is built from 13 residues. This CDR3 is CASSHPDLQPQHF. The CDR3 DNA sequence: TGCGCCAGCAGCCACCCCGACCTTCAGCCCCAGCATTTT.

The chain recombines TRBV19 with TRBJ1-5; D perhaps matches TRBD1 (5 bases). Looked up from germline, CDR1 is LNHDA and CDR2 is SQIVND (reference sequence). V was shortened by 3 bases and J by 1 base, with 10 bases between the two germline ends. The CDR3 consists of 15 residues. This CDR3 reads CASSIDGGSNQPQHF. The DNA for the CDR3 is TGTGCCAGTAGTATTGACGGGGGAAGCAATCAGCCCCAGCATTTT.